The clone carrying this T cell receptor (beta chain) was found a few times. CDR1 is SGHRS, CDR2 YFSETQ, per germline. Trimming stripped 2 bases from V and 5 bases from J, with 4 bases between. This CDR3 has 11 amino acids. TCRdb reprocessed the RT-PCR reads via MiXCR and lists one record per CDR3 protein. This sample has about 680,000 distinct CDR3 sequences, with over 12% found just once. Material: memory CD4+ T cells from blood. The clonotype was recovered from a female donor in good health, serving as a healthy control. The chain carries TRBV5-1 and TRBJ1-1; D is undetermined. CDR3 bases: TGCGCCAGCAGCTTACAGACTGAAGCTTTCTTT. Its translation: CASSLQTEAFF.